This TCR beta chain comes out of a study of T cell repertoires in cytomegalovirus infection. In the study overall: The public TCR beta signatures pointed to both CMV infection and matching HLA type.

Via MiXCR, TCRdb re-called the reads, giving one row per CDR3 protein. The sample lists about 130,000 distinct CDR3 sequences; almost 9% were seen once. This clonotype came up many times. Per germline, CDR1 LNHDA and CDR2 SQIVND (reference sequence). V was trimmed by 9 bases and J by 7 bases, leaving 10 bases between them. The CDR3 sequence is 11 residues long. The chain couples TRBV19 to TRBJ2-1; no firm D call. Specimen: PBMCs. This sequence was found in a human donor in good health (CMV status not recorded). Some clones in this sample may be carry-over from other donors' samples. CDR3 sequence (DNA): TGTGCCAGCCGGCAGGAGAATGAGCAGTTCTTC. Its protein product is CASRQENEQFF.